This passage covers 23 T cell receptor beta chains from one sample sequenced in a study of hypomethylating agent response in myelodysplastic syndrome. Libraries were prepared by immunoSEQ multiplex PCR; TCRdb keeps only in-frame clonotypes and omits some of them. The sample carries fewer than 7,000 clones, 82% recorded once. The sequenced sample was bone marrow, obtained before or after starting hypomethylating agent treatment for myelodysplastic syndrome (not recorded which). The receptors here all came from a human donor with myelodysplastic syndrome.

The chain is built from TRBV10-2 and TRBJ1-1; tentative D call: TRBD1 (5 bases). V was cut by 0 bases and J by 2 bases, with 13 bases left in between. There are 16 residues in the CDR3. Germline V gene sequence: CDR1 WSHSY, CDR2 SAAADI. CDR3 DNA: TGCGCCAGCAGTGAGTCGACTCGGGGGGGAAACACTGAAGCTTTCTTT. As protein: CASSESTRGGNTEAFF.

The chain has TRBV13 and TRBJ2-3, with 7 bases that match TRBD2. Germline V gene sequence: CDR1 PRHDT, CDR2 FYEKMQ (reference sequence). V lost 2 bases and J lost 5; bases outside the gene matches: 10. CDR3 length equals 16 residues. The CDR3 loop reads CASSLYGGFRGDTQYF. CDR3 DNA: TGTGCCAGCAGCTTATACGGGGGGTTCCGGGGAGATACGCAGTATTTT. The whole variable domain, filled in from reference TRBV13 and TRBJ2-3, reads AAGVIQSPRHLIKEKRETATLKCYPIPRHDTVYWYQQGPGQDPQFLISFYEKMQSDKGSIPDRFSAQQFSDYHSELNMSSLELGDSALYFCASSLYGGFRGDTQYFGPGTRLTVL.

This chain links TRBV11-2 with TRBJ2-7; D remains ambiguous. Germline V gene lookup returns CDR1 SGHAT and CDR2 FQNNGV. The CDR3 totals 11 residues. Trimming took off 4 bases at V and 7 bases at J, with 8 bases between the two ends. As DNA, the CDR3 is TGTGCCAGCAGCTGCGCTGGGGAGCAGTACGTC. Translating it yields CASSCAGEQYV.

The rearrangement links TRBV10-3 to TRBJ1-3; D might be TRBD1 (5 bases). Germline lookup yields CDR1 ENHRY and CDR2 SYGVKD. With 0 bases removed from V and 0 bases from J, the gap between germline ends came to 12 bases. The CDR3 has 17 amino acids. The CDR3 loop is CAISESRTGSSGNTIYF. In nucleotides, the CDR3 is TGTGCCATCAGTGAGTCGAGAACAGGCAGCTCTGGAAACACCATATATTTT.

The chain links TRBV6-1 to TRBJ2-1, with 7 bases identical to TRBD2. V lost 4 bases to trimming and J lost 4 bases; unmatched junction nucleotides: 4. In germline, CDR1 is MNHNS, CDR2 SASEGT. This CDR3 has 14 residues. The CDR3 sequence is CASSVAGQYNEQFF. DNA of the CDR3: TGTGCCAGCAGTGTAGCGGGCCAGTACAATGAGCAGTTCTTC.

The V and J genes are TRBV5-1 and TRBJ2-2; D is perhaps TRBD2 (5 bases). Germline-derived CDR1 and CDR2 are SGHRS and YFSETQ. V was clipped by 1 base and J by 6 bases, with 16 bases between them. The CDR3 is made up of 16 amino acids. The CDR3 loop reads CASSLRTAVGSGELFF. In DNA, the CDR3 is TGCGCCAGCAGCTTGCGTACAGCGGTGGGGTCCGGGGAGCTGTTTTTT.

DNA of the CDR3: TGTGCCAGCAGTGTAATCCGGAGCTCCTACAATGAGCAGTTCTTC. Its protein is CASSVIRSSYNEQFF. This chain links TRBV2 with TRBJ2-1; D is unclear. Trimming left V 4 bases short and J 0 bases short, with 10 bases between. The germline CDR1 and CDR2 sequences are SNHLY and FYNNEI. The CDR3 sequence is 15 residues long.

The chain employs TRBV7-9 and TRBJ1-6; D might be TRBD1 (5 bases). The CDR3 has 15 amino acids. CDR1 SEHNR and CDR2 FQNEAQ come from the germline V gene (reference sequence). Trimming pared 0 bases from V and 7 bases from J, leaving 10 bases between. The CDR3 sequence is CASSLAQQANSPLHF. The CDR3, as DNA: TGTGCCAGCAGCTTAGCGCAACAGGCAAATTCACCCCTCCACTTT.

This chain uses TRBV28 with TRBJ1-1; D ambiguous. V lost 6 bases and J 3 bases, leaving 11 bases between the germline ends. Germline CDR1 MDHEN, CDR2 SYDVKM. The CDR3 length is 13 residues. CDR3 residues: CASRPTRDTEAFF. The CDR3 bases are TGTGCCAGCAGACCCACCCGGGACACTGAAGCTTTCTTT.

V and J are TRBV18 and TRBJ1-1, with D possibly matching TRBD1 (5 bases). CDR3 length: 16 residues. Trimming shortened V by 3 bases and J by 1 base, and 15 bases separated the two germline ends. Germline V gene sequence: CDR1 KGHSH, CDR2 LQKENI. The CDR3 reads CASSPRPGTSNTEAFF. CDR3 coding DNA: TGTGCCAGCTCACCTCGGCCAGGGACCTCGAACACTGAAGCTTTCTTT.

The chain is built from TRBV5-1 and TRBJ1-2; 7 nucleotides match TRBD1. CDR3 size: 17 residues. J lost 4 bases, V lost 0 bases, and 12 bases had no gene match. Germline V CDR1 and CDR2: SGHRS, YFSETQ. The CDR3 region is CASSLGFTGAGGYGYTF. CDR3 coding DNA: TGCGCCAGCAGCTTGGGATTTACAGGGGCTGGTGGCTATGGCTACACCTTC.

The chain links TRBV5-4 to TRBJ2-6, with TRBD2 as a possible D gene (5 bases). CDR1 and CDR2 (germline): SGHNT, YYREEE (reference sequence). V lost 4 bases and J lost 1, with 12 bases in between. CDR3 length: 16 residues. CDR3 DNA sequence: TGTGCCAGCAGCCCCTGGACTGGGTCTGGGGCCAACGTCCTGACTTTC. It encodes CASSPWTGSGANVLTF.

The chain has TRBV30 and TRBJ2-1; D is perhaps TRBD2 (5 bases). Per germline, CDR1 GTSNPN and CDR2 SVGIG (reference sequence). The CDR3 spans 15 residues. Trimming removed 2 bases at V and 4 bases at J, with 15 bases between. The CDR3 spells CAWSWSRRRYNEQFF. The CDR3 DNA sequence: TGTGCCTGGAGTTGGTCGAGGAGGCGGTACAATGAGCAGTTCTTC.

In DNA form, the CDR3 reads TGTGCCAGCAGTCGACAGGGAGGGAATCAGCCCCAGCATTTT. It encodes CASSRQGGNQPQHF. The chain has TRBV6-1 and TRBJ1-5; 7 bases fit TRBD1. V lost 5 bases and J lost 4; bases outside the gene matches: 5. This CDR3 has 14 residues. CDR1 and CDR2 from the germline V gene are MNHNS and SASEGT.

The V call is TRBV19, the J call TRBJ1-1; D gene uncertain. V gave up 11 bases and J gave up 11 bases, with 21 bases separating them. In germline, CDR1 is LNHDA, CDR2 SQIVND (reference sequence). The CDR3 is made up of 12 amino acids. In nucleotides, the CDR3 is TGTGCCCCACCCGGAGTTTGTAGGAGGGCTTTCTTT. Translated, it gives CAPPGVCRRAFF.

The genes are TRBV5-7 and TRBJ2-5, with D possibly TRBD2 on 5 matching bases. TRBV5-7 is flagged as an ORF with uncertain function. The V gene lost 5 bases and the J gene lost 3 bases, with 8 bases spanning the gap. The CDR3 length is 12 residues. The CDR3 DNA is TGTGCCAGCAGGCGGGCGGAAGAGACCCAGTACTTC. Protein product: CASRRAEETQYF.

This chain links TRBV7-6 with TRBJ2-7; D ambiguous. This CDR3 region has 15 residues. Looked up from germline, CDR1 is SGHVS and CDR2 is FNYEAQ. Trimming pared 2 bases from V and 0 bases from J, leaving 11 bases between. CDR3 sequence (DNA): TGTGCCAGCAGCTTATCCGAGCAGTCCTCCTACGAGCAGTACTTC. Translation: CASSLSEQSSYEQYF.

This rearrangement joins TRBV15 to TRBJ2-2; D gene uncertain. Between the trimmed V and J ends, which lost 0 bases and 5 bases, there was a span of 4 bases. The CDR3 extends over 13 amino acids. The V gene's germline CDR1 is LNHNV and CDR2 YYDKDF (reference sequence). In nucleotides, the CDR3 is TGTGCCACCAGCAGAGATTGGACCGGGGAGCTGTTTTTT. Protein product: CATSRDWTGELFF.

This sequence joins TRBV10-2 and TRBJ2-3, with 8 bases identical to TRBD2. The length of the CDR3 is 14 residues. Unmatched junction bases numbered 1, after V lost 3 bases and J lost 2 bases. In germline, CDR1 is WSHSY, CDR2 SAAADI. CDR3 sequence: CASSEAGVTDTQYF. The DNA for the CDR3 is TGCGCCAGCAGTGAAGCGGGAGTCACAGATACGCAGTATTTT.

The CDR3 DNA sequence: TGCAGCGTTACGGGGGGACGACGTTCCTACAATGAGCAGTTCTTC. Its translation: CSVTGGRRSYNEQFF. The rearrangement joins TRBV29-1 to TRBJ2-1; TRBD2 agrees at 7 bases. This CDR3 has 15 residues. V lost 5 bases and J lost 1; bases outside the gene matches: 8. Germline V gene sequence: CDR1 SQVTM, CDR2 ANQGSEA.

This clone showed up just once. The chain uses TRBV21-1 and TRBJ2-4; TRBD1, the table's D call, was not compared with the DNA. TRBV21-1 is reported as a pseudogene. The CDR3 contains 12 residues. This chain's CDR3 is CASSRTGGIQYF. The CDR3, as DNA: TGTGCCAGCAGTCGGACAGGGGGCATTCAGTACTTC.

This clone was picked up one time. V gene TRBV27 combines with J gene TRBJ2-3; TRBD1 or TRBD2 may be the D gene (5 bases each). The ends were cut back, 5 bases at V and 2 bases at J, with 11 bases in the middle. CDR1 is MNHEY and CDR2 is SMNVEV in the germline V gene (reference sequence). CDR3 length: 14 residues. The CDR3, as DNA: TGTGCCAGCAGTCCGGGACGGATCACAGATACGCAGTATTTT. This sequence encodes CASSPGRITDTQYF.

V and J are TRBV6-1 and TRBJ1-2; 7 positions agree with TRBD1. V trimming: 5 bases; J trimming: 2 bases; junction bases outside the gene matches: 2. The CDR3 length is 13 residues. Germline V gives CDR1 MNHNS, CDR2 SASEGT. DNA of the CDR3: TGTGCCAGCAGTTCGGACAGGAACTATGGCTACACCTTC. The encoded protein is CASSSDRNYGYTF.